This T cell receptor beta chain was captured in a study of blood T cell repertoires in COVID-19. Study background: From T cells, B-cell-depleted T cells, or PBMCs came the material, which was cDNA or gDNA.

CDR1 is SGHTA, CDR2 FQGNSA, per germline. V was shortened by 4 bases and J by 4 bases, with 10 bases between the two germline ends. CDR3 length: 13 residues. Assay: immunoSEQ multiplex PCR; the TCRdb copy retains only in-frame clones and omits some. The table has 50,000 to 75,000 clones, 70% to 90% seen once. The source is a man in his sixties with acute or convalescent COVID-19. V gene TRBV7-2 combines with J gene TRBJ2-5, with D tentatively TRBD2 (6 bases). The sample consisted of peripheral blood. The CDR3 DNA reads as TGTGCCAGCAGCTCGCCGGGGGTAGAGACCCAGTACTTC. Residues: CASSSPGVETQYF.